Below are 5 T cell receptor beta chains sequenced from a single sample in a study of blood T cell repertoires in COVID-19. Libraries were prepared by immunoSEQ multiplex PCR; TCRdb keeps only in-frame clonotypes and omits some of them. The repertoire has about 300,000 clones, around 85% of them found once; the top ten carry 2% to 3%. Sequenced: PBMCs or T cells enriched from blood (not recorded which). These receptors all come from a woman aged 50 to 60 who had recovered from COVID-19.

CDR3 in DNA: TGTGCCAGCAGCCCGGACAGGGTAAACTATGGCTACACCTTC. It yields the protein CASSPDRVNYGYTF. J is TRBJ1-2 and V is TRBV28; 8 bases line up with TRBD1. CDR3 length: 14 amino acids. Germline CDR1 and CDR2: MDHEN and SYDVKM. The V and J ends lost 6 bases and 2 bases, in that order; junction bases with no gene match: 5.

V gene TRBV7-2 combines with J gene TRBJ1-3; the D is unclear. The CDR3 covers 15 residues. Deletions cut 1 base from V and 0 bases from J, with 7 bases between. CDR1 and CDR2 from the germline V gene are SGHTA and FQGNSA. The CDR3 sequence is CASSLGADSGNTIYF. As DNA, the CDR3 is TGTGCCAGCAGCTTAGGGGCAGACTCTGGAAACACCATATATTTT.

The rearrangement joins TRBV11-2 to TRBJ1-3; D is perhaps TRBD1 (6 bases). Matching the DNA end better, TRBJ2-2 makes the J call doubtful. Germline V CDR1 and CDR2: SGHAT, FQNNGV. This CDR3 region has 14 residues. CDR3 in amino acids: CASSPTGQTGELFF. DNA for the CDR3: TGTGCCAGCAGCCCGACCGGACAGACCGGGGAGCTGTTTTTT.

J is TRBJ2-2 and V is TRBV12-3 or TRBV12-4; D unresolved. This CDR3 region has 13 residues. Trimming took 8 bases from V and 5 from J, leaving 12 bases between them. The CDR3 DNA reads as TGTGCCAGCGTCCGGGTTGGTACCGGGGAGCTGTTTTTT. Protein product: CASVRVGTGELFF.

The CDR3 DNA reads as TGTGCCAGTAGTACCCAGGGGGCGCTTCACTACACCTTC. Residues: CASSTQGALHYTF. The V gene is TRBV19, the J gene TRBJ1-2; 8 bases map to TRBD1. The CDR3 loop spans 13 amino acids. CDR1 and CDR2 (germline): LNHDA, SQIVND (reference sequence). After removal of 4 bases from V and 10 bases from J, the junction contained 8 bases not matched to a gene.